A selection of T cell receptor beta chains follows, all from one sample in a study of CD8 T cells in Susac syndrome. TCRdb redid the calling of the immunoSEQ multiplex PCR reads with MiXCR, one entry per CDR3 protein. The table shows approximately 150,000 distinct CDR3 sequences, with roughly 95% occurring only once. The sample consisted of CD4+ T cells from PBMCs. These receptor sequences come from a human donor in good health. Both conserved end residues are part of each CDR3. D genes are given only for firm matches. Clone size is stated in some rows and not others, as once, few, many or a class when expanded.

v_call	d_call	cdr3_length	j_call	clone_size	cdr3_nt	cdr3_aa
TRBV27	NA	18	TRBJ1-2	once	TGTGCCAGCAGTTTGATATCCCCCCTGGGCAGCGGGAGCTCTGGCTACACCTTC	CASSLISPLGSGSSGYTF
TRBV20-1	TRBD2	19	TRBJ2-1	NA	TGCAGTGCTAGGGGCACGGATCTAGCGGGATCAGTCTCCTACAATGAGCAGTTCTTC	CSARGTDLAGSVSYNEQFF
TRBV2	TRBD1	14	TRBJ1-4	NA	TGTGCCAGCGTACGGGACAGGGGTAATGAAAAACTGTTTTTT	CASVRDRGNEKLFF
TRBV19	NA	15	TRBJ1-1	once	TGTGCCAGTACAACGCGGACAGCCATGAACACTGAAGCTTTCTTT	CASTTRTAMNTEAFF
TRBV27	TRBD1	15	TRBJ2-1	NA	TGTGCCAGCAGACCGACGGGACAGTTTTACAATGAGCAGTTCTTC	CASRPTGQFYNEQFF
TRBV18	TRBD2	18	TRBJ2-2	NA	TGTGCCAGCTCACCGCGACGGACTAGCGGGAGCGGTGCCGGGGAGCTGTTTTTT	CASSPRRTSGSGAGELFF
TRBV20-1	NA	12	TRBJ2-1	NA	TGCAGTGCCGATCGTAGGAAAAGTGAGCAGTTCTTC	CSADRRKSEQFF
TRBV24-1	TRBD1	16	TRBJ2-2	NA	TGTGCCACCAGTGATCCTTCGACAGGGGCCTTCGGGGAGCTGTTTTTT	CATSDPSTGAFGELFF
TRBV20-1	TRBD2	14	TRBJ2-7	few	TGCAGTGCTAGAGAGGGGGGAGGGCCCGACGAGCAGTACTTC	CSAREGGGPDEQYF
TRBV10-2	NA	15	TRBJ1-3	NA	TGCGCCAGCAGTGAGTCGATCCGGATCGTAGACACCATATATTTT	CASSESIRIVDTIYF
TRBV20-1	TRBD2	16	TRBJ2-4	NA	TGCAGTGCTGTACAATGGACTAGCGGGACCAAAAACATTCAGTACTTC	CSAVQWTSGTKNIQYF
TRBV7-3	TRBD1	14	TRBJ2-3	NA	TGTGCCAGCAGCACAACAGGGGTTCAGGATACGCAGTATTTT	CASSTTGVQDTQYF
TRBV5-6	NA	15	TRBJ2-7	NA	TGTGCCAGCAGCTTGATTTCATCGAGCGTCTACGAGCAGTACTTC	CASSLISSSVYEQYF
TRBV27	TRBD1	13	TRBJ1-2	once	TGTGCCAGCAAGGGACAGGGCGCCTATGGCTACACCTTC	CASKGQGAYGYTF
TRBV2	NA	13	TRBJ2-3	NA	TGTGCCAGCAGTGACGGGGAGTCAGATACGCAGTATTTT	CASSDGESDTQYF
TRBV28	TRBD1	14	TRBJ1-2	NA	TGTGCCAGCAGTCCATCCGGGACAGTTCTTGGCTACACCTTC	CASSPSGTVLGYTF
TRBV25-1	NA	14	TRBJ2-3	once	TGTGCCAGCAGAGAAGGGGACCTCACAGATACGCAGTATTTT	CASREGDLTDTQYF
TRBV15	NA	15	TRBJ2-2	NA	TGTGCCACCAGCAGAGATCGTCCGGGGATCGGGGAGCTGTTTTTT	CATSRDRPGIGELFF
TRBV12-3/TRBV12-4	NA	13	TRBJ2-3	NA	TGTGCCAGCAGTTTAGCGCCTAGAGATACGCAGTATTTT	CASSLAPRDTQYF
TRBV15	TRBD1	11	TRBJ2-1	NA	TGTGCCACCAGCATGGACAGGGTACCGTTCTTC	CATSMDRVPFF
TRBV18	NA	11	TRBJ2-3	NA	TGTGCCAGCTCACCCACAGATACGCAGTATTTT	CASSPTDTQYF
TRBV7-6	TRBD2	14	TRBJ2-7	NA	TGTGCCAGCAGCGTTATAGCGGGCCCCTACGAGCAGTACTTC	CASSVIAGPYEQYF
TRBV18	NA	15	TRBJ1-1	NA	TGTGCCAGCTCAAAGGACAGCCCCCGGTACACTGAAGCTTTCTTT	CASSKDSPRYTEAFF
TRBV9	NA	15	TRBJ2-1	NA	TGTGCCAGCAGCGTAACCTCACAGGGTAGCAATGAGCAGTTCTTC	CASSVTSQGSNEQFF
TRBV3-1	NA	12	TRBJ1-5	once	TGTGCCAGCAGCCAAGATGGGCGGGGGCAGCATTTT	CASSQDGRGQHF
TRBV2	NA	13	TRBJ1-2	NA	TGTGCCAGCACCCAGGAGAATTACTATGGCTACACCTTC	CASTQENYYGYTF